Following are 29 T cell receptor beta chains from one sample sequenced in a study of shared clonotypes between healthy human individuals. The assay was immunoSEQ multiplex PCR, and TCRdb's table has in-frame clones only and misses some. Here the sample spans more than 450,000 clones, less than 85% being singletons. Sequencing used PBMCs. The receptors here all came from a middle-aged woman in good health. Some clones in this sample may be carry-over from other donors' samples.

The chain couples TRBV10-3 to TRBJ2-1; 7 nucleotides match TRBD2. The CDR3 is 15 amino acids. V lost 2 bases and J lost 8; bases outside the gene matches: 9. Germline CDR1 ENHRY, CDR2 SYGVKD. The CDR3 protein is CAISEREATPDEQFF. CDR3 nucleotide sequence: TGTGCCATCAGTGAGCGGGAGGCCACACCAGATGAGCAGTTCTTC.

Concerning this clone itself: Only one base separates this from a far larger clonotype, so it likely reflects a read error. The J gene is TRBJ2-5, the V gene TRBV7-2, with D unresolved. Trimming removed 5 bases at V and 5 bases at J, with 6 bases between. The CDR3 covers 11 residues. CDR1 is SGHTA, CDR2 FQGNSA, per germline. The CDR3 DNA reads as TGTGCCAGCAGCCCCCTGGAGACCCAGTACTTC. It is translated as CASSPLETQYF. Together with reference TRBV7-2 and TRBJ2-5, the CDR3 gives the full variable domain: GAGVSQSPSNKVTEKGKDVELRCDPISGHTALYWYRQSLGQGLEFLIYFQGNSAPDKSGLPSDRFSAERTGGSVSTLTIQRTQQEDSAVYLCASSPLETQYFGPGTRLLVL.

This chain uses TRBV11-2 with TRBJ2-6, with D unclear. Trimming shortened V by 6 bases and J by 2 bases, and 11 bases separated the two germline ends. The CDR3 covers 15 residues. Germline CDR1 SGHAT, CDR2 FQNNGV. The CDR3 spells CASSRRATGANVLTF. CDR3 coding DNA: TGTGCCAGCAGTCGACGGGCCACTGGGGCCAACGTCCTGACTTTC.

About this clone: A clone one base away is much larger, so this may be a read error. This sample also contains other DNA sequences that code for the same CDR3. The chain carries TRBV11-2 and TRBJ2-5; the D gene is possibly TRBD2 (6 bases). This CDR3 comprises 14 residues. Germline lookup yields CDR1 SGHAT and CDR2 FQNNGV. Trimming cost V 4 bases and J 1 base, with 10 bases left between them. The CDR3 coding sequence is TGTGCCAGCAGCTCACTGGGGGGCCAAGAGACCCAGTACTTC. Protein: CASSSLGGQETQYF.

The chain links TRBV9 to TRBJ1-2, with D hard to call. Trimming shortened V by 3 bases and J by 5 bases, and 14 bases separated the two germline ends. The CDR3 has 14 amino acids. Germline CDR1 reads SGDLS; CDR2 reads YYNGEE. In DNA, the CDR3 is TGTGCCAGCAGCGAAGGCAGCCCACGGTATGGCTACACCTTC. Its translation: CASSEGSPRYGYTF.

The V call is TRBV29-1, the J call TRBJ2-1; D is unresolved. CDR3 length equals 16 residues. Germline CDR1 reads SQVTM; CDR2 reads ANQGSEA. Trimming pared 0 bases from V and 0 bases from J, leaving 12 bases between. CDR3 loop: CSVEDRARTSYNEQFF. The CDR3 coding sequence is TGCAGCGTTGAAGATCGGGCGAGAACCTCCTACAATGAGCAGTTCTTC.

This clone showed up just once. J is TRBJ1-2 and V is TRBV6-5; 7 bases are a match to TRBD1. The V segment lost 6 bases and the J segment 4 bases; nucleotides outside the gene matches: 8. Germline CDR1 reads MNHEY; CDR2 reads SVGAGI. This CDR3 region has 14 residues. The CDR3 DNA follows: TGTGCCAGCAGCCGGAACAGGGGTTCCTATGGCTACACCTTC. Its translation is CASSRNRGSYGYTF.

The chain has TRBV28 and TRBJ2-7, with 8 bases identical to TRBD2. CDR1 is MDHEN and CDR2 is SYDVKM in the germline V gene. CDR3 length equals 13 residues. V was pared by 4 bases and J by 7 bases, with 6 bases of the junction left unmatched. The DNA of the CDR3 is TGTGCCAGCAGTTCGGGAGGGGTAGGAGAGCAGTACTTC. It codes for CASSSGGVGEQYF.

The V and J genes are TRBV6-1 and TRBJ2-7; 8 nucleotides agree with TRBD2. The CDR3 extends over 14 amino acids. V lost 4 bases, J lost 3 bases, and 5 bases stayed unmatched. Germline V gene sequence: CDR1 MNHNS, CDR2 SASEGT. The CDR3 DNA is TGTGCCAGCAGTGTTACTAGCGGTCGCTACGAGCAGTACTTC. It translates to CASSVTSGRYEQYF.

CDR3 protein: CASSLGTSGNTIYF. As DNA, the CDR3 is TGTGCCAGCAGCTTGGGGACATCTGGAAACACCATATATTTT. The J gene is TRBJ1-3, the V gene TRBV5-5, with D perhaps TRBD1 (5 bases). V was trimmed by 0 bases and J by 1 base, leaving 5 bases between them. This CDR3 comprises 14 residues. CDR1 is SGHKS, CDR2 YYEKEE, per germline (reference sequence). The variable domain in full, with the rest retrieved from reference TRBV5-5 and TRBJ1-3, is DAGVTQSPTHLIKTRGQQVTLRCSPISGHKSVSWYQQVLGQGPQFIFQYYEKEERGRGNFPDRFSARQFPNYSSELNVNALLLGDSALYLCASSLGTSGNTIYFGEGSWLTVV.

The chain uses TRBV4-3 and TRBJ2-5; weak D call: TRBD1 (6 bases). V shed 0 bases and J shed 2 bases, with 13 bases lying between them. The CDR3 covers 16 residues. CDR1 is LGHNA, CDR2 YSLEER, per germline. This CDR3 reads CASSQDGGTGQETQYF. CDR3 bases: TGCGCCAGCAGCCAAGATGGGGGCACAGGTCAAGAGACCCAGTACTTC.

V gene TRBV13 combines with J gene TRBJ2-2; D possibly corresponds to TRBD2 (6 bases). This CDR3 has 17 residues. The V end was cut by 4 bases, the J end by 0 bases, with 15 bases between. Germline-derived CDR1 and CDR2 are PRHDT and FYEKMQ (reference sequence). CDR3 sequence (DNA): TGTGCCAGCAGCTCATATGGGGGGTTCGCGAACACCGGGGAGCTGTTTTTT. Its protein product is CASSSYGGFANTGELFF.

This clone was detected only once. J is TRBJ2-5 and V is TRBV11-2; TRBD2 matches 14 bases. The CDR3 covers 18 residues. The germline V gene encodes CDR1 SGHAT and CDR2 FQNNGV. Losses at the gene ends were 5 bases for V and 4 bases for J; bases not matched to a gene: 12. CDR3 nucleotides: TGTGCCAGCAGCCCCGGGACTAGCGGGAGACTGGGAGGAGAGACCCAGTACTTC. Amino acids: CASSPGTSGRLGGETQYF.

The chain links TRBV7-2 to TRBJ1-2; 9 nucleotides align to TRBD1. The CDR3 runs to 17 residues. Germline V gene lookup returns CDR1 SGHTA and CDR2 FQGNSA. Losses at the gene ends were 3 bases for V and 8 bases for J; bases not matched to a gene: 16. Here the CDR3 DNA reads TGTGCCAGCAGCTTGCGACGACAGGGGGTTTTAGGGTGGGGCTACACCTTC. Translating it yields CASSLRRQGVLGWGYTF.

J is TRBJ2-1 and V is TRBV18, with 7 positions matching TRBD2. Germline CDR1 is KGHSH and CDR2 is LQKENI. The CDR3 has 12 residues. J gave up 9 bases and V 5 bases, and 4 bases lay outside the gene matches. DNA of the CDR3: TGTGCCAGCTCAATAAGACTAGCTGAGCAGTTCTTC. Its protein product is CASSIRLAEQFF.

The chain recombines TRBV7-9 with TRBJ2-3; 10 bases align to TRBD2. This CDR3 comprises 19 residues. J gave up 4 bases and V 3 bases, and 16 bases lay outside the gene matches. Germline V gene lookup returns CDR1 SEHNR and CDR2 FQNEAQ (reference sequence). The CDR3 spells CASSFPFRLAGEGADTQYF. The CDR3 nucleotides read TGTGCCAGCAGCTTCCCGTTTCGGCTAGCGGGAGAGGGGGCAGATACGCAGTATTTT.

The chain joins TRBV5-1 to TRBJ2-4; D remains unclear. Germline V lookup: CDR1 SGHRS, CDR2 YFSETQ. Deletions cut 4 bases from V and 9 bases from J, with 14 bases between. This CDR3 comprises 13 residues. The CDR3 sequence is CASSPDVESIQYF. The CDR3, as DNA: TGCGCCAGCAGCCCCGACGTTGAAAGCATTCAGTACTTC.

The chain is built from TRBV11-2 and TRBJ2-1, with D perhaps matching TRBD1 (6 bases). Germline V lookup: CDR1 SGHAT, CDR2 FQNNGV. Trimming pared 3 bases from V and 2 bases from J, leaving 14 bases between. This CDR3 is built from 16 residues. This CDR3 is CASSLPGQTPYNEQFF. CDR3 DNA sequence: TGTGCCAGCAGCTTGCCCGGACAGACTCCCTACAATGAGCAGTTCTTC.

The V and J genes are TRBV5-1 and TRBJ2-2, with D hard to call. Between the trimmed V and J ends, which lost 0 bases and 3 bases, there was a span of 6 bases. The CDR3 is 14 amino acids. The V gene's germline CDR1 is SGHRS and CDR2 YFSETQ. CDR3 sequence (DNA): TGCGCCAGCAGCTTGGGACCCGACACCGGGGAGCTGTTTTTT. It encodes CASSLGPDTGELFF.

V is TRBV18 and J is TRBJ1-5; D gene unclear. V was clipped by 5 bases and J by 5 bases, with 10 bases between them. The V gene's germline CDR1 is KGHSH and CDR2 LQKENI. This CDR3 contains 13 residues. CDR3 nucleotide sequence: TGTGCCAGCTCAACCCACAGTGATCAGCCCCAGCATTTT. Its translation: CASSTHSDQPQHF. Supplemented by reference TRBV18 and TRBJ1-5, the full variable domain reads NAGVMQNPRHLVRRRGQEARLRCSPMKGHSHVYWYRQLPEEGLKFMVYLQKENIIDESGMPKERFSAEFPKEGPSILRIQQVVRGDSAAYFCASSTHSDQPQHFGDGTRLSIL.

Of note for this clone: A junction end diverges from the germline sequence, so it may reflect a read error. The genes are TRBV7-7 and TRBJ2-5; a possible D gene is TRBD2 (5 bases). The CDR3 is made up of 16 amino acids. Germline V CDR1 and CDR2: SSHAT, FNYEAQ (reference sequence). CDR3 DNA sequence: TGTGCTAGCAGCTTAGGAGGAGCCATGGGGCAAGAGACCCAGTACTTC. Translation: CASSLGGAMGQETQYF. Combining the CDR3 with reference TRBV7-7 and TRBJ2-5 gives the whole variable domain GAGVSQSPRYKVTKRGQDVTLRCDPISSHATLYWYQQALGQGPEFLTYFNYEAQPDKSGLPSDRFSAERPEGSISTLTIQRTEQRDSAMYRCASSLGGAMGQETQYFGPGTRLLVL.

The chain links TRBV4-3 to TRBJ2-1; TRBD2 aligns across 13 bases. Germline assignment: CDR1 LGHNA and CDR2 YSLEER. The length of the CDR3 is 19 residues. J was trimmed by 1 base and V by 0 bases; bases with no gene match: 6. The CDR3 loop reads CASSQDWTSGSVSYNEQFF. The CDR3 bases are TGCGCCAGCAGCCAAGACTGGACTAGCGGGAGCGTATCCTACAATGAGCAGTTCTTC.

The J gene is TRBJ2-4, the V gene TRBV5-1, with D perhaps TRBD2 (6 bases). This CDR3 has 16 residues. From germline, CDR1 is SGHRS and CDR2 YFSETQ. The V end lost 3 bases, the J end lost 0 bases, and 13 bases lay between the germline ends. The CDR3 loop is CASSSNAGLAKNIQYF. The CDR3 DNA reads TGCGCCAGCAGCTCAAACGCGGGGCTAGCCAAAAACATTCAGTACTTC.

The chain couples TRBV30 to TRBJ1-2, with no clear D. CDR1 GTSNPN and CDR2 SVGIG come from the germline V gene (reference sequence). This CDR3 comprises 12 residues. Between the trimmed V and J ends, which lost 3 bases and 5 bases, there was a span of 10 bases. Written as DNA, the CDR3 is TGTGCCTGGAGCGGAGGGATGTATGGCTACACCTTC. It translates to CAWSGGMYGYTF.

The CDR3 sequence: CASSTLADTEAFF. The CDR3 DNA follows: TGTGCCAGCTCGACGTTGGCAGACACTGAAGCTTTCTTT. The chain links TRBV18 to TRBJ1-1; D is uncertain. The CDR3 contains 13 residues. The germline V and J ends were trimmed by 6 bases and 3 bases, with 11 bases remaining between them. Germline V gene lookup returns CDR1 KGHSH and CDR2 LQKENI.

The chain recombines TRBV19 with TRBJ2-5; 7 bases are shared with TRBD1. This CDR3 is built from 15 residues. The germline V gene has CDR1 LNHDA and CDR2 SQIVND (reference sequence). J lost 5 bases, V lost 6 bases, and 12 bases had no gene match. CDR3 bases: TGTGCCAGTAGGACCGGGACAGCCACCTGGGAGACCCAGTACTTC. It specifies CASRTGTATWETQYF.

The V gene is TRBV11-2, the J gene TRBJ1-5; tentatively, D is TRBD1 (5 bases). V dropped 6 bases and J dropped 5 bases, with 11 bases sitting between them. The CDR3 is 13 amino acids. Germline lookup yields CDR1 SGHAT and CDR2 FQNNGV. The CDR3 sequence is CASSLGGDQPQHF. In DNA form, the CDR3 reads TGTGCCAGCAGTCTCGGGGGGGATCAGCCCCAGCATTTT.

The V and J genes are TRBV5-1 and TRBJ1-2, with D tentatively TRBD1 (6 bases). Deletions cut 1 base from V and 0 bases from J, with 13 bases between. The length of the CDR3 is 16 residues. The germline gives CDR1 SGHRS, CDR2 YFSETQ. The chain's CDR3 is CASSLSGGPANYGYTF. The CDR3 DNA reads as TGCGCCAGCAGCTTGAGTGGGGGGCCGGCTAACTATGGCTACACCTTC. Full variable domain (rest looked up from reference TRBV5-1 and TRBJ1-2): KAGVTQTPRYLIKTRGQQVTLSCSPISGHRSVSWYQQTPGQGLQFLFEYFSETQRNKGNFPGRFSGRQFSNSRSEMNVSTLELGDSALYLCASSLSGGPANYGYTFGSGTRLTVV.

As for this clone: This could be a read error, since a much larger clone is one nucleotide away. The chain is built from TRBV7-2 and TRBJ2-3, with TRBD2 matching 11 bases. CDR1 and CDR2 from the germline V gene are SGHTA and FQGNSA. The ends lost 4 bases at V and 0 bases at J; junction bases unmatched: 0. The CDR3 covers 15 residues. The CDR3 sequence is CASSWTSGSTDTQYF. The CDR3 coding sequence is TGTGCCAGCAGCTGGACTAGCGGGAGCACAGATACGCAGTATTTT.